A selection of T cell receptor beta chains follows, all from one sample in a study of cytomegalovirus exposure and HLA in healthy donors. Libraries were prepared by immunoSEQ multiplex PCR; TCRdb keeps only in-frame clonotypes and omits some of them. The sample has some 120,000 clones, more than 70% seen once. The sample comprised PBMCs. The receptors shown here come from a woman in her 30s in good health and CMV-seronegative. Each CDR3 is given with its conserved first and last residue. Clone size, where shown, is once, few, many, or a class for clones that have expanded.

V gene	clone size	J gene	CDR3 protein
TRBV5-1	.	TRBJ2-3	CASSLAGTGGTDTQYF
TRBV7-2	.	TRBJ2-7	CASSLAASLTSYEQYF
TRBV11-3	.	TRBJ1-1	CASSPGTVLNTEAFF
TRBV5-1	.	TRBJ2-1	CASSLDGGLYNEQFF
TRBV15	.	TRBJ2-7	CATSTATGGKSYEQYF
TRBV6-1	.	TRBJ2-5	CASSDPRTIQTQYF
TRBV29-1	.	TRBJ1-1	CSVDPGVRGNTEAFF
TRBV27	.	TRBJ2-2	CASSYRDQATGELFF
TRBV30	.	TRBJ2-1	CAWRQTSPFYNEQFF
TRBV7-7	.	TRBJ2-3	CASSLTGYSDTQYF
TRBV30	once	TRBJ2-7	CAWSGGFSYEQYF
TRBV9	.	TRBJ1-1	CASSLNRVGTEAFF
TRBV7-9	.	TRBJ2-7	CASSPRTGNEQYF
TRBV9	.	TRBJ1-5	CASSVEPADRPQHF
TRBV2	.	TRBJ2-3	CASSHDRPGQGVTDTQYF
TRBV9	.	TRBJ1-2	CASSSRTGRDVGYTF
TRBV4-2	many	TRBJ1-6	CASSPQADNSPLHF
TRBV5-5	.	TRBJ2-3	CASSFGGTDTQYF
TRBV4-1	.	TRBJ2-2	CASSQPTGKSTGELFF
TRBV6-5	.	TRBJ1-5	CASTLTGNQPQHF
TRBV4-3	.	TRBJ1-2	CASSQDLGRENYGYTF
TRBV5-6	.	TRBJ1-5	CASSLLRTENQPQHF
TRBV10-2	.	TRBJ2-1	CASSASGGWSYNEQFF